Following are 27 T cell receptor beta chains from one sample sequenced in a study of blood T cell repertoires in COVID-19. The data were produced by immunoSEQ multiplex PCR, yet TCRdb's version contains in-frame clones alone and is incomplete. The data hold about 180,000 clones, with 84% observed a single time. The sample consisted of peripheral blood. The receptors come from a human donor in a cohort sampled during active COVID-19.

CDR3 residues: CASSFGTGYEQYF. As DNA, the CDR3 is TGTGCCAGCAGCTTCGGGACAGGGTACGAGCAGTACTTC. The genes are TRBV7-6 and TRBJ2-7, with 9 nucleotides matching TRBD1. The CDR3 extends over 13 amino acids. The trim removed 3 bases at V and 4 bases at J, leaving 1 base unmatched. Germline assignment: CDR1 SGHVS and CDR2 FNYEAQ.

The chain combines TRBV2 with TRBJ1-2; D may be TRBD1 (6 bases). V was cut by 4 bases and J by 0 bases, with 9 bases left in between. Germline V gives CDR1 SNHLY, CDR2 FYNNEI. The CDR3 length is 14 residues. CDR3 protein: CASSVDRSNYGYTF. As DNA, the CDR3 is TGTGCCAGCAGTGTGGACAGATCTAACTATGGCTACACCTTC.

The chain recombines TRBV6-5 with TRBJ1-2; D gene ambiguous. Germline V CDR1 and CDR2: MNHEY, SVGAGI. Between the trimmed V and J ends, which lost 7 bases and 0 bases, there was a span of 15 bases. The CDR3 spans 15 residues. The CDR3 nucleotides are TGTGCCAGCACGCCCAGGCAATCAGCTAACTATGGCTACACCTTC. Amino acids: CASTPRQSANYGYTF.

The V gene is TRBV6-5, the J gene TRBJ1-3; TRBD1 matches at 9 bases. The V and J ends lost 8 bases and 7 bases, in that order; junction bases with no gene match: 12. Germline V gives CDR1 MNHEY, CDR2 SVGAGI. The CDR3 length is 15 residues. The CDR3 region has the DNA TGTGCCAGCGTTTTGGACAGGGGTAGACGCAACACCATATATTTT. Amino acids: CASVLDRGRRNTIYF.

The V gene is TRBV7-8, the J gene TRBJ1-1; D is perhaps TRBD1 (6 bases). Germline values: CDR1 SGHVS, CDR2 FQNEAQ. The CDR3 is 14 amino acids. V was clipped by 5 bases and J by 3 bases, with 13 bases between them. CDR3 sequence: CASSINRVYTEAFF. CDR3 nucleotide sequence: TGTGCCAGCAGCATCAACAGGGTATACACTGAAGCTTTCTTT.

The rearrangement joins TRBV10-2 to TRBJ2-5; tentative D call: TRBD2 (6 bases). V was pared by 6 bases and J by 3 bases, with 11 bases between. The CDR3 runs 13 residues. The germline gives CDR1 WSHSY, CDR2 SAAADI. The CDR3 region is CASRLASEETQYF. Written as DNA, the CDR3 is TGCGCCAGCAGGCTGGCTAGCGAAGAGACCCAGTACTTC.

This sequence joins TRBV6-1 and TRBJ1-6; D unclear. The CDR3 spans 17 residues. The germline V gene encodes CDR1 MNHNS and CDR2 SASEGT. The ends were cut back, 7 bases at V and 4 bases at J, with 20 bases in the middle. The CDR3 DNA reads TGTGCCAGCATTGAGGACCACGGGAGCCCTTATAATTCACCCCTCCACTTT. This gives the protein CASIEDHGSPYNSPLHF.

The genes are TRBV9 and TRBJ1-6; D may be TRBD1 (5 bases). Germline CDR1 and CDR2: SGDLS and YYNGEE. The V gene lost 4 bases and the J gene lost 6 bases, with 8 bases spanning the gap. CDR3 size: 13 residues. In DNA, the CDR3 is TGTGCCAGCAGCCGAGACAGTAATTCACCCCTCCACTTT. Translation: CASSRDSNSPLHF.

The gene calls are TRBV9 and TRBJ1-1; D perhaps matches TRBD1 (5 bases). V was shortened by 0 bases and J by 5 bases, with 11 bases between the two germline ends. CDR1 SGDLS and CDR2 YYNGEE come from the germline V gene. The CDR3 sequence is 14 residues long. The CDR3 spells CASSVVTKGTEAFF. The DNA of the CDR3 is TGTGCCAGCAGCGTAGTAACCAAGGGGACTGAAGCTTTCTTT.

The chain recombines TRBV11-2 with TRBJ1-2, with D possibly TRBD1 on 6 matching bases. V lost 3 bases and J 7 bases, leaving 6 bases between the germline ends. This CDR3 has 11 residues. Germline CDR1 reads SGHAT; CDR2 reads FQNNGV. The CDR3: CASSLGAGYTF. The DNA for the CDR3 is TGTGCCAGCAGCTTGGGGGCTGGCTACACCTTC.

This chain uses TRBV13 with TRBJ1-2; a possible D gene is TRBD1 (5 bases). This CDR3 is 15 amino acids long. The germline V gene has CDR1 PRHDT and CDR2 FYEKMQ (reference sequence). V dropped 4 bases and J dropped 6 bases, with 18 bases sitting between them. CDR3 sequence: CASSYPSAGSNGYTF. The CDR3 region has the DNA TGTGCCAGCAGCTACCCCTCAGCAGGGTCTAATGGCTACACCTTC.

V and J are TRBV5-1 and TRBJ1-6; D is ambiguous. Germline CDR1 reads SGHRS; CDR2 reads YFSETQ. This CDR3 is built from 13 residues. V was shortened by 4 bases and J by 8 bases, with 10 bases between the two germline ends. DNA for the CDR3: TGCGCCAGCAGCCCGGGTGAGGATTCACCCCTCCACTTT. Translated, it gives CASSPGEDSPLHF.

The chain combines TRBV5-1 with TRBJ2-1, with TRBD2 as a possible D gene (6 bases). Trimming took 1 base from V and 6 from J, leaving 14 bases between them. The CDR3 runs to 15 residues. The V gene's germline CDR1 is SGHRS and CDR2 YFSETQ. The CDR3: CASSLLGGEGNEQFF. CDR3 nucleotides: TGCGCCAGCAGCTTGTTGGGCGGGGAAGGCAATGAGCAGTTCTTC. The variable domain in full, with the rest retrieved from reference TRBV5-1 and TRBJ2-1, is KAGVTQTPRYLIKTRGQQVTLSCSPISGHRSVSWYQQTPGQGLQFLFEYFSETQRNKGNFPGRFSGRQFSNSRSEMNVSTLELGDSALYLCASSLLGGEGNEQFFGPGTRLTVL.

The rearrangement links TRBV5-1 to TRBJ1-2; TRBD1 matches at 8 bases. The V gene's germline CDR1 is SGHRS and CDR2 YFSETQ. The CDR3 contains 15 residues. J gave up 0 bases and V 4 bases, and 5 bases lay outside the gene matches. The CDR3 region is CASSQLTGANYGYTF. CDR3 coding DNA: TGCGCCAGCAGCCAACTGACAGGGGCTAACTATGGCTACACCTTC.

The genes are TRBV2 and TRBJ1-2; D gene uncertain. Looked up from germline, CDR1 is SNHLY and CDR2 is FYNNEI. Trimming took 0 bases from V and 8 from J, leaving 19 bases between them. The CDR3 contains 16 residues. The CDR3 region is CASSEAGRKALEGYTF. The CDR3 nucleotides are TGTGCCAGCAGTGAAGCTGGCAGGAAGGCGTTAGAAGGCTACACCTTC.

The chain is built from TRBV11-2 and TRBJ2-2; 8 bases align to TRBD2. V gave up 3 bases and J gave up 7 bases; unmatched junction bases: 7. Germline CDR1 and CDR2: SGHAT and FQNNGV. The CDR3 spans 15 residues. As DNA, the CDR3 is TGTGCCAGCAGCTTGGAACGGGGGGGCGGCGGGGAGCTGTTTTTT. Translating it yields CASSLERGGGGELFF.

The rearrangement joins TRBV7-9 to TRBJ2-5, with D unclear. Germline V gene lookup returns CDR1 SEHNR and CDR2 FQNEAQ (reference sequence). This CDR3 spans 14 amino acids. Trimming stripped 0 bases from V and 5 bases from J, with 10 bases between. The CDR3 nucleotides read TGTGCCAGCAGCTTAGCCCTCCCTCAGGAGACCCAGTACTTC. It codes for CASSLALPQETQYF.

The CDR3 is CASSLQGAMNTEAFF. CDR3 nucleotides: TGTGCCAGCTCACTCCAAGGGGCTATGAACACTGAAGCTTTCTTT. The chain has TRBV18 and TRBJ1-1; D is perhaps TRBD1 (5 bases). Trimming removed 4 bases at V and 0 bases at J, with 12 bases between. Germline V gives CDR1 KGHSH, CDR2 LQKENI. The CDR3 is 15 amino acids.

This clone has a single count. The genes are TRBV6-1 and TRBJ2-7, with D possibly TRBD2 on 7 matching bases. The germline V and J ends were trimmed by 3 bases and 3 bases, with 15 bases remaining between them. CDR1 is MNHNS, CDR2 SASEGT, per germline. The CDR3 length is 15 residues. CDR3 region: CASSDLGGAVYEQYF. DNA of the CDR3: TGTGCCAGCAGTGACCTTGGGGGGGCTGTCTACGAGCAGTACTTC.

This rearrangement joins TRBV18 to TRBJ1-5, with 7 bases aligning to TRBD1. The ends lost 4 bases at V and 7 bases at J; junction bases unmatched: 4. From germline, CDR1 is KGHSH and CDR2 LQKENI. The CDR3 has 13 residues. Here the CDR3 reads CASSLDRDQPQHF. As DNA, the CDR3 is TGTGCCAGCTCACTTGACAGGGACCAGCCCCAGCATTTT. The full variable domain, with the rest looked up from reference TRBV18 and TRBJ1-5, is NAGVMQNPRHLVRRRGQEARLRCSPMKGHSHVYWYRQLPEEGLKFMVYLQKENIIDESGMPKERFSAEFPKEGPSILRIQQVVRGDSAAYFCASSLDRDQPQHFGDGTRLSIL.

This chain links TRBV9 with TRBJ1-2; 9 bases line up with TRBD1. Germline CDR1 is SGDLS and CDR2 is YYNGEE. The CDR3 has 15 amino acids. J was trimmed by 7 bases and V by 0 bases; bases with no gene match: 7. CDR3 coding DNA: TGTGCCAGCAGCGTAGTTGGGGACAGGGACCGTGGCTACACCTTC. Protein sequence: CASSVVGDRDRGYTF.

This rearrangement joins TRBV28 to TRBJ1-1; TRBD1 is a possible D gene (6 bases). The germline V gene has CDR1 MDHEN and CDR2 SYDVKM. The ends were cut back, 3 bases at V and 3 bases at J, with 11 bases in the middle. The CDR3 sequence is 14 residues long. CDR3 in DNA: TGTGCCAGCAGTTTGGGGGGGCAGGACACTGAAGCTTTCTTT. This translates into CASSLGGQDTEAFF.

The DNA for the CDR3 is TGTGCCAGCAGTCGGGGATTGCAGGCCCTCTCCTACGAGCAGTACTTC. Translation gives CASSRGLQALSYEQYF. The chain is built from TRBV25-1 and TRBJ2-7; the D gene is possibly TRBD2 (5 bases). Trimming took 5 bases from V and 0 from J, leaving 17 bases between them. The CDR3 spans 16 residues. The V gene's germline CDR1 is MGHDK and CDR2 SYGVNS.

The chain employs TRBV5-4 and TRBJ2-1; TRBD1 is a possible D gene (5 bases). Germline lookup yields CDR1 SGHNT and CDR2 YYREEE (reference sequence). This CDR3 is 15 amino acids long. V shed 3 bases and J shed 0 bases, with 10 bases lying between them. In DNA, the CDR3 is TGTGCCAGCAGCTCCGACAGTCGCTCCTACAATGAGCAGTTCTTC. This sequence encodes CASSSDSRSYNEQFF.

The chain carries TRBV27 and TRBJ1-5; tentatively, D is TRBD1 (6 bases). Trimming pared 6 bases from V and 0 bases from J, leaving 12 bases between. The CDR3 sequence is 15 residues long. From germline, CDR1 is MNHEY and CDR2 SMNVEV (reference sequence). The CDR3 here is CASRQQGNSNQPQHF. The CDR3 DNA sequence: TGTGCCAGCAGACAACAGGGAAATAGCAATCAGCCCCAGCATTTT.

The chain has TRBV18 and TRBJ1-2; D gene ambiguous. CDR3 length equals 13 residues. V lost 1 base to trimming and J lost 6 bases, with 9 bases between them. The germline CDR1 and CDR2 sequences are KGHSH and LQKENI. CDR3 residues: CASSPLGEDGYTF. CDR3 nucleotide sequence: TGTGCCAGCTCACCACTCGGAGAGGATGGCTACACCTTC.

This chain joins TRBV3-1 (or the pseudogene TRBV3-2) and TRBJ2-5, with 13 bases identical to TRBD2. The CDR3 spans 16 residues. Germline values: CDR1 LGHDT, CDR2 YNNKEL (reference sequence). With 6 bases clipped from V and 5 bases from J, the junction kept 9 bases outside the gene matches. The CDR3 region has the DNA TGTGCCAGCAGTCCTTTACTAGCGGGGGGGCCGGAGACCCAGTACTTC. Its translation is CASSPLLAGGPETQYF.